This T cell receptor (beta chain) was observed in a study of cytomegalovirus exposure and HLA in healthy donors. Broader study findings: In a later analysis, DRB1 alleles had the most associated TCRs; HLA-C alleles the fewest.

Trimming left V 4 bases short and J 7 bases short, with 14 bases between. Germline CDR1 is LNHDA and CDR2 is SQIVND (reference sequence). The CDR3 extends over 14 amino acids. Healthy bone marrow donors made up the donors. This clone has just one count. The antigen is not known. A multiplex PCR was run with 60 Vbeta primers and 13 Jbeta primers. TCRdb's table, derived via immunoSEQ multiplex PCR, lists solely in-frame clones and lacks some. Of 75,000 or so clones listed, about 66% are singletons. The material sequenced was PBMCs. V is TRBV19 and J is TRBJ2-1; D possibly corresponds to TRBD2 (5 bases). This sequence was found in a middle-aged man in good health and CMV-seropositive. CDR3: CASSSLDEGNEQFF. The CDR3 region has the DNA TGTGCCAGTAGTAGTCTCGATGAGGGTAATGAGCAGTTCTTC.